One and the same sample provided the 9 T cell receptor beta chains below, sequenced in a study of neurological immune-mediated disorders. TCRdb ran MiXCR on the 5' RACE reads and lists one entry per CDR3 protein. Of 50,000 to 55,000 distinct CDR3 sequences listed, 10% are singletons. The sequenced sample was PBMCs. These receptors all come from a man aged 65 to 85 with HTLV-1-associated myelopathy (HAM/TSP).

This clonotype has ten or more counts. Here the CDR3 DNA reads TGTGCCAGCAGCTCAGGACCGTTAGTAAGCTCTGGGGCCAACGTCCTGACTTTC. It encodes CASSSGPLVSSGANVLTF. The chain combines TRBV7-6 with TRBJ2-6; D ambiguous. CDR3 length equals 18 residues. The germline gives CDR1 SGHVS, CDR2 FNYEAQ. Trimming removed 4 bases from V and 0 bases from J, with 16 bases in between.

This clonotype appeared a few times. The rearrangement links TRBV18 to TRBJ2-7, with D possibly TRBD1 on 5 matching bases. Germline V gene data show CDR1 as KGHSH and CDR2 as LQKENI. V was clipped by 3 bases and J by 5 bases, with 23 bases between them. CDR3 size: 17 residues. The CDR3 DNA follows: TGTGCCAGCTCACCTCAGGGAACAGGCAGGATGAGGAACGAGCAGTACTTC. This gives the protein CASSPQGTGRMRNEQYF. Full variable domain (outside the CDR3, taken from reference TRBV18 and TRBJ2-7): NAGVMQNPRHLVRRRGQEARLRCSPMKGHSHVYWYRQLPEEGLKFMVYLQKENIIDESGMPKERFSAEFPKEGPSILRIQQVVRGDSAAYFCASSPQGTGRMRNEQYFGPGTRLTVT.

At least ten counts were recorded for this clonotype. The rearrangement links TRBV27 to TRBJ2-7, with 10 positions matching TRBD2. This CDR3 has 13 residues. CDR1 is MNHEY, CDR2 SMNVEV, per germline (reference sequence). V was clipped by 6 bases and J by 2 bases; unmatched bases: 1. The CDR3 DNA follows: TGTGCCAGCAGAGGGACTAGCGCCTACGAGCAGTACTTC. This encodes CASRGTSAYEQYF.

The rearrangement links TRBV7-8 to TRBJ1-2, with D possibly matching TRBD1 (6 bases). The germline CDR1 and CDR2 sequences are SGHVS and FQNEAQ. The CDR3 spans 15 residues. V was cut by 5 bases and J by 3 bases, with 16 bases left in between. This CDR3 is CASSPSTGYYYGYTF. The CDR3 nucleotides read TGTGCCAGCAGCCCCTCGACAGGCTACTACTATGGCTACACCTTC.

This clonotype showed up many times. The genes are TRBV10-3 and TRBJ2-5; 11 nucleotides agree with TRBD2. CDR1 and CDR2 from the germline V gene are ENHRY and SYGVKD. The CDR3 is made up of 15 amino acids. J lost 5 bases, V lost 5 bases, and 7 bases had no gene match. Written as DNA, the CDR3 is TGTGCCATCAGTCCTACTAGCGGGAGTAGGGAGACCCAGTACTTC. Translated, it gives CAISPTSGSRETQYF.

This clonotype was counted many times. The V call is TRBV6-5, the J call TRBJ2-1, with 7 bases identical to TRBD2. The CDR3 consists of 13 residues. V was pared by 6 bases and J by 5 bases, with 4 bases of the junction left unmatched. Germline loops: CDR1 MNHEY, CDR2 SVGAGI. The CDR3 protein is CASRRGNDNEQFF. The CDR3 nucleotides read TGTGCCAGCAGGCGGGGGAACGACAATGAGCAGTTCTTC.

Turning to this clonotype: Given a much more abundant clone one base away, this may be a read error. This sequence joins TRBV12-3 or TRBV12-4 and TRBJ2-3; TRBD2 is a possible D gene (6 bases). The CDR3 length is 13 residues. The germline V and J ends were trimmed by 11 bases and 1 base, with 13 bases remaining between them. Here the CDR3 reads CAAGSGGTDTQYF. CDR3 DNA sequence: TGTGCCGCCGGGAGTGGAGGCACAGATACGCAGTATTTT.

This clonotype was seen repeatedly, ten times or more. The junction differs from germline at one of its ends, possibly a read error. The V and J genes are TRBV29-1 and TRBJ2-1; D is unclear. There are 11 residues in the CDR3. Germline CDR1 reads SQVTM; CDR2 reads ANQGSEA. CDR3 sequence (DNA): TGCAGCGGGAACTCCAACAATGAGCAGTTCTTC. As protein: CSGNSNNEQFF.

This clonotype has at least ten counts. The chain recombines TRBV7-9 with TRBJ1-2, with D uncertain. This CDR3 contains 14 residues. Germline V gene sequence: CDR1 SEHNR, CDR2 FQNEAQ (reference sequence). The V gene lost 1 base and the J gene lost 8 bases, with 14 bases spanning the gap. In DNA form, the CDR3 reads TGTGCCAGCAGCTTAGTACGGTGGACGGACGGCTACACCTTC. Encoded protein: CASSLVRWTDGYTF.